The T cell receptor (beta chain) under discussion was sequenced for a study of T cells in Graves' hyperthyroidism and ophthalmopathy. Study context: Peripheral blood was taken when the disease was first diagnosed, before any treatment began.

This clonotype was seen many times. There were TCR beta CDR3 regions amplified from RNA transcripts. In the first-round RT-PCR of the TCR CDR3, the HTBI primer set was used. In TCRdb, the multiplex PCR reads were re-called with MiXCR into one record per CDR3 protein. The sample yields some 400,000 distinct CDR3 sequences, about 18% seen once. Graves' hyperthyroidism was deemed stable absent ophthalmopathy progression within 18 months. Out of over 7.5 ml of fresh peripheral blood came the PBMCs. CDR3 length: 15 amino acids. The V gene lost 4 bases and the J gene lost 5 bases, with 17 bases spanning the gap.

Sequencing was carried out using blood. The chain joins TRBV12-3 or TRBV12-4 to TRBJ2-5; perhaps TRBD2 as D (7 bases). This TCR derives from a woman younger than 35 with Graves' hyperthyroidism. The CDR3 DNA reads TGTGCCAGCAGTTCGCCTGCGGGGGCTGGTGAGACCCAGTACTTC. This sequence encodes CASSSPAGAGETQYF.